A selection of T cell receptor beta chains follows, all from one sample in a study of shared clonotypes between healthy human individuals. Sequenced by immunoSEQ multiplex PCR; TCRdb stores in-frame clones only, minus some. The table lists 700,000 or so clones, about two thirds of them singletons, with approximately 1.8% in the top ten. What was sequenced was memory CD4+ T cells sorted from blood. These receptor sequences come from a woman aged 25 to 45 in good health. The conserved cysteine and the conserved F or W are not part of the CDR3 here. The order of the fields is V gene, J gene, CDR3 protein.

V: TRBV4-1
J: TRBJ2-7
CDR3: ASSLRQDHYEQY

V: TRBV25-1
J: TRBJ2-5
CDR3: ASSRTSGSTETQY

V: TRBV6-6
J: TRBJ2-3
CDR3: ASSPGLAGGIDTQY

V: TRBV4-2
J: TRBJ2-7
CDR3: ASSLPGTTYEQY

V: TRBV30
J: TRBJ1-5
CDR3: AWSRGGYQPQH

V: TRBV19
J: TRBJ2-3
CDR3: ASRTSGTDTQY

V: TRBV5-4
J: TRBJ2-7
CDR3: ASSSVGASSYEQY

V: TRBV6-1
J: TRBJ1-2
CDR3: ASSKATNYGYT

V: TRBV5-1
J: TRBJ2-5
CDR3: ASSQKAGIVQETQY

V: TRBV28
J: TRBJ1-1
CDR3: ASRTDRRLTGKMNTEAF

V: TRBV19
J: TRBJ2-1
CDR3: ASSIGAGGPDEQF

V: TRBV18
J: TRBJ2-7
CDR3: ASSPPSGSISYEQY

V: TRBV7-3
J: TRBJ1-4
CDR3: ASSLCLAGGLGNEKLF

V: TRBV6-1
J: TRBJ2-7
CDR3: ASSDRPAAEQY

V: TRBV4-1
J: TRBJ2-2
CDR3: ASSQERLAGTGELF

V: TRBV5-1
J: TRBJ2-7
CDR3: ASSLMASGASTEQY

V: TRBV25-1
J: TRBJ2-6
CDR3: ASSGRQGISGANVLT

V: TRBV5-4
J: TRBJ1-5
CDR3: ASSLGQGDQPQH

V: TRBV5-6
J: TRBJ2-7
CDR3: ASSLFSSGSTYEQY

V: TRBV15
J: TRBJ1-2
CDR3: ATSRDGAGFVSLYGYT

V: TRBV9
J: TRBJ2-1
CDR3: ASSVGDRAYNEQF

V: TRBV28
J: TRBJ1-5
CDR3: ASSSAGTRNQPQH

V: TRBV6-6
J: TRBJ1-1
CDR3: ASRDGRQNTEAF

V: TRBV11-3
J: TRBJ2-5
CDR3: ASSKGRTQETQY

V: TRBV6-9
J: TRBJ1-5
CDR3: ASYVPRKTSISSGQTPQH

V: TRBV10-3
J: TRBJ2-7
CDR3: AISGTSGRALSYEQY

V: TRBV19
J: TRBJ1-5
CDR3: ASSHYTGQGYQPQH